These 11 T cell receptor beta chains were sequenced from one sample in a study of cytomegalovirus exposure and HLA in healthy donors. 60 Vbeta and 13 Jbeta primers were used in PCR. Some clones are missing from TCRdb's copy, which holds only in-frame ones; the method was immunoSEQ multiplex PCR. The table lists tens of thousands of clones, about 79% of them singletons. Material for sequencing was PBMCs. All receptors come from a man aged 50 to 60 in good health and CMV-seronegative.

The rearrangement uses TRBV28 and TRBJ2-1; tentatively, D is TRBD2 (6 bases). Trimming cost V 6 bases and J 4 bases, with 13 bases left between them. The CDR3 covers 14 residues. The germline V gene has CDR1 MDHEN and CDR2 SYDVKM. For the CDR3, the DNA is TGTGCCAGCAGATCCCCAGCGGGTTACAATGAGCAGTTCTTC. Encoded protein: CASRSPAGYNEQFF.

In regard to this clone: Within the sample, other DNA sequences also encode this same CDR3. The V gene is TRBV9, the J gene TRBJ2-5; maybe TRBD1 (6 bases). CDR3 length: 14 amino acids. The V and J ends lost 3 bases and 3 bases respectively, with 12 bases between them. CDR1 SGDLS and CDR2 YYNGEE come from the germline V gene. CDR3 amino acids: CASSATGRKETQYF. The CDR3 DNA sequence: TGTGCCAGCAGCGCGACAGGTCGGAAAGAGACCCAGTACTTC.

This clone is categorized as medium-sized. V gene TRBV6-1 combines with J gene TRBJ1-5; TRBD1 matches 8 bases. Germline-derived CDR1 and CDR2 are MNHNS and SASEGT. The CDR3 is 18 residues long. V lost 4 bases and J lost 0; bases outside the gene matches: 11. DNA for the CDR3: TGTGCCAGCAGTGGAAGGACAGGGATACGTCTTAGCAATCAGCCCCAGCATTTT. Protein product: CASSGRTGIRLSNQPQHF.

This clone was observed once. The chain joins TRBV5-4 to TRBJ2-1; 8 bases agree with TRBD1. CDR1 is SGHNT and CDR2 is YYREEE in the germline V gene (reference sequence). Unmatched junction bases numbered 2, after V lost 0 bases and J lost 0 bases. The CDR3 loop spans 16 amino acids. CDR3 in amino acids: CASSLGGQGSYNEQFF. CDR3 bases: TGTGCCAGCAGCTTGGGAGGACAGGGCTCCTACAATGAGCAGTTCTTC. The complete variable domain, with remaining parts taken from reference TRBV5-4 and TRBJ2-1, reads ETGVTQSPTHLIKTRGQQVTLRCSSQSGHNTVSWYQQALGQGPQFIFQYYREEENGRGNFPPRFSGLQFPNYSSELNVNALELDDSALYLCASSLGGQGSYNEQFFGPGTRLTVL.

This chain uses TRBV7-8 with TRBJ2-7; D possibly corresponds to TRBD2 (6 bases). Germline V gene sequence: CDR1 SGHVS, CDR2 FQNEAQ. The CDR3 extends over 15 amino acids. Trimming shortened V by 1 base and J by 5 bases, and 15 bases separated the two germline ends. For the CDR3, the DNA is TGTGCCAGCAGCTTAGTCCCGGGGGATCTGGACGAGCAGTACTTC. Its translation: CASSLVPGDLDEQYF.

The V call is TRBV14, the J call TRBJ2-3; D is unresolved. Germline CDR1 is SGHDN and CDR2 is FVKESK. V was clipped by 2 bases and J by 9 bases, with 6 bases between them. The CDR3 has 11 amino acids. DNA for the CDR3: TGTGCCAGCAGCCAAATGGCCACGCAGTATTTT. Its translation: CASSQMATQYF.

V gene TRBV6-6 combines with J gene TRBJ1-3, with D hard to call. The CDR3 runs to 14 residues. V gave up 2 bases and J gave up 2 bases, with 7 bases separating them. Germline V gives CDR1 MNHNY, CDR2 SVGAGI (reference sequence). CDR3 loop: CASSYGRAGNTIYF. CDR3 nucleotide sequence: TGTGCCAGCAGTTACGGGAGGGCTGGAAACACCATATATTTT.

This chain links TRBV7-9 with TRBJ2-7; 7 bases match TRBD2. Trimming at V came to 1 base and at J to 5 bases, leaving 8 bases not matched to a gene. CDR1 and CDR2 from the germline V gene are SEHNR and FQNEAQ (reference sequence). CDR3 length: 15 amino acids. This CDR3 reads CASSLGSGALNEQYF. CDR3 sequence (DNA): TGTGCCAGCAGCTTAGGCAGCGGGGCCCTCAACGAGCAGTACTTC.

A single count supports this clone. This chain links TRBV7-9 with TRBJ1-2, with D perhaps matching TRBD1 (6 bases). Trimming took 5 bases from V and 8 from J, leaving 15 bases between them. CDR3 length: 13 amino acids. The germline CDR1 and CDR2 sequences are SEHNR and FQNEAQ (reference sequence). This CDR3 is CASSAQGRWGYTF. CDR3 bases: TGTGCCAGCAGCGCCCAGGGGAGATGGGGCTACACCTTC.

This clone turned up a few times. This same CDR3 is encoded by further DNA sequences in the sample. The V call is TRBV6-6, the J call TRBJ1-1, with TRBD1 as a possible D gene (5 bases). This CDR3 contains 16 residues. V was cut by 0 bases and J by 0 bases, with 11 bases left in between. Germline V gene sequence: CDR1 MNHNY, CDR2 SVGAGI (reference sequence). CDR3 in DNA: TGTGCCAGCAGTTACTCCGGGGGAGCGATGAACACTGAAGCTTTCTTT. Amino acid sequence: CASSYSGGAMNTEAFF.

The chain carries TRBV9 and TRBJ1-2, with D perhaps TRBD1 (5 bases). With 7 bases removed from V and 7 bases from J, the gap between germline ends came to 14 bases. Per the germline V gene, CDR1 is SGDLS and CDR2 is YYNGEE. This CDR3 is built from 12 residues. CDR3 nucleotide sequence: TGTGCCAGCGGAGAGCAAGGGGTTGGCTACACCTTC. This translates into CASGEQGVGYTF.